The 23 T cell receptor beta chains in this list originate from one sample, sequenced in a study of cytomegalovirus exposure and HLA in healthy donors. Primers included in the PCR were 60 Vbeta and 13 Jbeta primers. Sequenced by immunoSEQ multiplex PCR; TCRdb stores in-frame clones only, minus some. The table shows over 150,000 clones, with over 65% occurring only once. Sample: PBMCs. The receptors here all came from a woman in her 30s in good health and CMV-seronegative.

This clone showed up just once. The rearrangement links TRBV27 to TRBJ2-1; TRBD2 matches 9 bases. Trimming at V came to 5 bases and at J to 7 bases, leaving 6 bases not matched to a gene. The CDR3 has 14 residues. The germline CDR1 and CDR2 sequences are MNHEY and SMNVEV (reference sequence). The CDR3 reads CASSISGGRNEQFF. CDR3 nucleotides: TGTGCCAGCAGTATAAGCGGGGGGAGGAATGAGCAGTTCTTC.

The chain combines TRBV27 with TRBJ2-6; D may be TRBD1 (6 bases). CDR1 is MNHEY and CDR2 is SMNVEV in the germline V gene (reference sequence). The length of the CDR3 is 16 residues. Trimming removed 6 bases at V and 0 bases at J, with 12 bases between. The CDR3 protein is CASRRNRDSGANVLTF. The CDR3 DNA is TGTGCCAGCAGACGTAACAGGGACTCTGGGGCCAACGTCCTGACTTTC.

Details on this clone: The junction does not match germline at one end; this may be a read error. This sequence joins TRBV6-1 and TRBJ2-1; D gene uncertain. This CDR3 spans 16 amino acids. The germline V gene encodes CDR1 MNHNS and CDR2 SASEGT. The CDR3: CAGSVAHRIGYNEQFF. DNA for the CDR3: TGTGCCGGCAGTGTCGCGCACAGAATCGGCTACAATGAGCAGTTCTTC.

The chain joins TRBV30 to TRBJ2-5; the match to TRBD2 covers 13 bases. This CDR3 is built from 16 residues. CDR1 and CDR2 (germline): GTSNPN, SVGIG (reference sequence). Germline trimming cut 5 bases from V and 1 base from J; bases unmatched to any gene: 7. CDR3 sequence (DNA): TGTGCCTGGTCTAGACTAGCGGGGGGCCTCCAAGAGACCCAGTACTTC. Translated: CAWSRLAGGLQETQYF.

The J gene is TRBJ2-3, the V gene TRBV19; the match to TRBD2 covers 10 bases. The CDR3 runs 17 residues. Germline V gene lookup returns CDR1 LNHDA and CDR2 SQIVND (reference sequence). V trimming: 7 bases; J trimming: 3 bases; junction bases outside the gene matches: 13. CDR3: CASKRQEAGGLTDTQYF. The CDR3 DNA follows: TGTGCCAGTAAAAGACAAGAAGCGGGGGGGCTGACAGATACGCAGTATTTT.

The gene calls are TRBV20-1 and TRBJ2-3; D possibly corresponds to TRBD2 (5 bases). CDR3 length: 11 amino acids. Trimming pared 3 bases from V and 11 bases from J, leaving 12 bases between. Germline V gene lookup returns CDR1 DFQATT and CDR2 SNEGSKA (reference sequence). The CDR3 sequence is CSASVAREQYF. The CDR3 DNA follows: TGCAGTGCTAGTGTCGCTCGGGAGCAGTATTTT.

V is TRBV5-4 and J is TRBJ2-5; D is undetermined. The V gene's germline CDR1 is SGHNT and CDR2 YYREEE (reference sequence). The CDR3 totals 16 residues. Trimming cost V 1 base and J 2 bases, with 15 bases left between them. The CDR3 sequence is CASSLLAEVVQETQYF. CDR3 DNA sequence: TGTGCCAGCAGCTTGTTGGCAGAGGTGGTTCAAGAGACCCAGTACTTC.

This sequence joins TRBV5-6 and TRBJ2-7; tentatively, D is TRBD2 (5 bases). V dropped 1 base and J dropped 6 bases, with 11 bases sitting between them. The CDR3 consists of 13 residues. Germline CDR1 reads SGHDT; CDR2 reads YYEEEE. CDR3 nucleotides: TGTGCCAGCAGCTTGTCCGGGGTGCGCGAGCAGTACTTC. Translating gives CASSLSGVREQYF. The full variable domain, with the rest looked up from reference TRBV5-6 and TRBJ2-7, is DAGVTQSPTHLIKTRGQQVTLRCSPKSGHDTVSWYQQALGQGPQFIFQYYEEEERQRGNFPDRFSGHQFPNYSSELNVNALLLGDSALYLCASSLSGVREQYFGPGTRLTVT.

V gene TRBV6-6 combines with J gene TRBJ1-3; D gene ambiguous. The CDR3 contains 15 residues. Trimming stripped 0 bases from V and 7 bases from J, with 13 bases between. Germline V CDR1 and CDR2: MNHNY, SVGAGI (reference sequence). CDR3 loop: CASSYSFTAENTIYF. In nucleotides, the CDR3 is TGTGCCAGCAGTTACTCGTTTACGGCGGAGAACACCATATATTTT.

J is TRBJ2-3 and V is TRBV7-6, with 7 bases matching TRBD2. Looked up from germline, CDR1 is SGHVS and CDR2 is FNYEAQ. This CDR3 region has 18 residues. V lost 3 bases and J lost 0; bases outside the gene matches: 12. CDR3 DNA sequence: TGTGCCAGCAGCTTGACTAGCTTAGGGGATGCTAGCACAGATACGCAGTATTTT. It yields the protein CASSLTSLGDASTDTQYF.

This clone was picked up a small number of times. The V and J genes are TRBV5-4 and TRBJ1-2, with 9 bases aligning to TRBD1. The CDR3 totals 14 residues. The germline gives CDR1 SGHNT, CDR2 YYREEE (reference sequence). The trim removed 4 bases at V and 0 bases at J, leaving 1 base unmatched. CDR3 DNA sequence: TGTGCCAGCAGCCGGGACAGGGCTAACTATGGCTACACCTTC. Protein: CASSRDRANYGYTF.

This chain links TRBV6-6 with TRBJ2-5; 8 bases agree with TRBD2. J was trimmed by 5 bases and V by 8 bases; bases with no gene match: 10. This CDR3 region has 14 residues. CDR1 is MNHNY and CDR2 is SVGAGI in the germline V gene (reference sequence). The CDR3 DNA follows: TGTGCCAGCGGCGACGGACTAGCACGGGAGACCCAGTACTTC. It yields the protein CASGDGLARETQYF.

The J gene is TRBJ2-5, the V gene TRBV5-1; 8 bases align to TRBD2. Germline lookup yields CDR1 SGHRS and CDR2 YFSETQ. CDR3 length equals 15 residues. J was trimmed by 2 bases and V by 2 bases; bases with no gene match: 5. CDR3 in DNA: TGCGCCAGCAGCTTTAGCGGGATGACTCAAGAGACCCAGTACTTC. Protein sequence: CASSFSGMTQETQYF.

The chain carries TRBV30 and TRBJ2-7, with a possible D match to TRBD1 (6 bases). The germline CDR1 and CDR2 sequences are GTSNPN and SVGIG (reference sequence). V gave up 1 base and J gave up 5 bases, with 18 bases separating them. The length of the CDR3 is 15 residues. CDR3 nucleotide sequence: TGTGCCTGGAGTGCCGGGACACGCTTCGGGAACGAGCAGTACTTC. As protein: CAWSAGTRFGNEQYF.

This clone came up a few times. This chain links TRBV19 with TRBJ1-1, with D hard to call. V was clipped by 3 bases and J by 1 base, with 6 bases between them. Germline values: CDR1 LNHDA, CDR2 SQIVND (reference sequence). This CDR3 is built from 13 residues. The CDR3 protein is CASSMAPNTEAFF. The CDR3 bases are TGTGCCAGTAGTATGGCCCCGAACACTGAAGCTTTCTTT.

The chain links TRBV18 to TRBJ2-7, with 7 bases identical to TRBD1. Germline-derived CDR1 and CDR2 are KGHSH and LQKENI. Losses at the gene ends were 3 bases for V and 1 base for J; bases not matched to a gene: 3. The CDR3 sequence is 14 residues long. The CDR3 sequence: CASSPETGSYEQYF. CDR3 nucleotide sequence: TGTGCCAGCTCACCCGAGACAGGGTCCTACGAGCAGTACTTC.

The chain carries TRBV11-3 and TRBJ2-2; 8 nucleotides match TRBD2. The germline gives CDR1 SGHNT, CDR2 YENEEA. The CDR3 consists of 17 residues. After removal of 1 base from V and 0 bases from J, the junction contained 4 bases not matched to a gene. The CDR3: CASSLGGTSANTGELFF. The CDR3 nucleotides read TGTGCCAGCAGCTTAGGAGGGACTAGTGCGAACACCGGGGAGCTGTTTTTT.

J is TRBJ1-2 and V is TRBV11-2, with D unresolved. Deletions cut 1 base from V and 4 bases from J, with 7 bases between. The germline CDR1 and CDR2 sequences are SGHAT and FQNNGV. The CDR3 totals 13 residues. The CDR3 DNA sequence: TGTGCCAGCAGCTTAGGGCACCTCTATGGCTACACCTTC. Translation: CASSLGHLYGYTF.

DNA for the CDR3: TGTGCCTGGAGTGGGCGAGGCGACTACACCTTC. It translates to CAWSGRGDYTF. The rearrangement uses TRBV30 and TRBJ1-2; D unresolved. Germline values: CDR1 GTSNPN, CDR2 SVGIG (reference sequence). CDR3 length: 11 residues. Trimming stripped 1 base from V and 10 bases from J, with 10 bases between.

This clone has a single count. The rearrangement joins TRBV27 to TRBJ2-5, with D possibly being TRBD1 (5 bases). V lost 5 bases and J lost 1, with 8 bases in between. CDR1 is MNHEY, CDR2 SMNVEV, per germline (reference sequence). The CDR3 has 13 residues. Written as DNA, the CDR3 is TGTGCCAGCAGTCGGACACCCCAAGAGACCCAGTACTTC. Amino acids: CASSRTPQETQYF.

A few counts support this clone. The chain joins TRBV4-1 to TRBJ2-7; 8 bases map to TRBD2. This CDR3 region has 16 residues. Losses at the gene ends were 4 bases for V and 4 bases for J; bases not matched to a gene: 12. Germline V gene sequence: CDR1 MGHRA, CDR2 YSYEKL. CDR3 nucleotides: TGCGCCAGCAGCCTCGACATGCGGGGGGACCCATACGAGCAGTACTTC. As protein: CASSLDMRGDPYEQYF.

This chain joins TRBV2 and TRBJ1-1; D gene ambiguous. The CDR3 has 13 amino acids. The germline V gene has CDR1 SNHLY and CDR2 FYNNEI. V dropped 8 bases and J dropped 0 bases, with 10 bases sitting between them. CDR3 DNA sequence: TGTGCCAGCTATCTACAGCTGAACACTGAAGCTTTCTTT. Its protein is CASYLQLNTEAFF.

V usage is TRBV11-3 and J usage is TRBJ2-5, with TRBD1 identical over 8 bases. Looked up from germline, CDR1 is SGHNT and CDR2 is YENEEA. The length of the CDR3 is 13 residues. J gave up 5 bases and V 3 bases, and 2 bases lay outside the gene matches. The CDR3 region has the DNA TGTGCCAGCAGCTTCACAGGGGGGGAGACCCAGTACTTC. The encoded protein is CASSFTGGETQYF.